The 32 T cell receptor beta chains reported below all come from one sample, sequenced in a study of T cells after yellow fever vaccination. TCRdb re-derived calls from the 5' RACE reads in MiXCR, one entry per CDR3 protein. The data contain around 50,000 distinct CDR3 sequences, approximately 6.3% of them singletons. The sequences come from PBMCs, either bulk or a sorted T-cell subset (CD4+, CD8+, memory, or dextramer-sorted; not recorded which), collected 45 days after the yellow fever booster vaccination. Receptors were obtained from a man younger than 40 who received the YFV17D yellow fever vaccine.

Turning to this clonotype: A much larger clonotype is one base distant, so this may be a read error. This chain links TRBV9 with TRBJ1-2; unclear D gene. The CDR3 contains 11 residues. Per the germline V gene, CDR1 is SGDLS and CDR2 is YYNGEE. The CDR3 protein is CASGSNYGHTF. CDR3 DNA sequence: TGTGCCAGCGGTTCTAACTATGGCCACACCTTC.

The rearrangement links TRBV20-1 to TRBJ2-2; D might be TRBD1 (5 bases). Germline V CDR1 and CDR2: DFQATT, SNEGSKA (reference sequence). This CDR3 region has 15 residues. V gave up 5 bases and J gave up 0 bases, with 13 bases separating them. The CDR3 nucleotides read TGCAGTGCTCTATCGACAGACACGAACACCGGGGAGCTGTTTTTT. It encodes CSALSTDTNTGELFF.

There are a few counts of this clonotype. The chain carries TRBV27 and TRBJ2-1, with 7 bases aligning to TRBD2. This CDR3 is 16 amino acids long. The germline V gene has CDR1 MNHEY and CDR2 SMNVEV (reference sequence). V shed 3 bases and J 10 bases; nucleotides not matched to a gene: 15. CDR3 loop: CASSFQGPGWGGEQFF. In nucleotides, the CDR3 is TGTGCCAGCAGTTTCCAGGGACCGGGATGGGGGGGGGAGCAGTTCTTC.

The table lists this clonotype with many counts. V is TRBV5-6 and J is TRBJ2-1; possible D gene TRBD2, 6 bases. The CDR3 length is 18 residues. V lost 2 bases and J lost 5, with 23 bases in between. CDR1 SGHDT and CDR2 YYEEEE come from the germline V gene. The CDR3 DNA is TGTGCCAGCAGCTTTAGAGGGTCCGGGAGTCGCCCTGACAATGAGCAGTTCTTC. This codes for CASSFRGSGSRPDNEQFF.

A remark on this clonotype: This may be a read error: a much more frequent sequence differs by one nucleotide. This chain connects TRBV7-2 to TRBJ2-1; D possibly uses TRBD1 or TRBD2 (5 bases each). This CDR3 contains 13 residues. Germline loops: CDR1 SGHTA, CDR2 FQGNSA. Between the trimmed V and J ends, which lost 4 bases and 9 bases, there was a span of 13 bases. The CDR3 DNA follows: TGTGCCAGCAGCTGGGACCATTTTACTGAGCAGTTCTTC. Residues: CASSWDHFTEQFF.

This clonotype occurred many times. The genes are TRBV20-1 and TRBJ2-1; 8 positions match TRBD2. Germline CDR1 and CDR2: DFQATT and SNEGSKA (reference sequence). Trimming took 2 bases from V and 8 from J; bases not matched to a gene: 8. The CDR3 spans 14 residues. In nucleotides, the CDR3 is TGCAGTGCTAGAAGCGGGACTAGTGTTCATGAGCAGTTCTTC. It specifies CSARSGTSVHEQFF.

This clonotype was recorded many times. The chain couples TRBV3-1 to TRBJ2-3; no reliable D call. V was cut by 0 bases and J by 2 bases, with 6 bases left in between. The germline gives CDR1 LGHDT, CDR2 YNNKEL (reference sequence). This CDR3 region has 14 residues. The CDR3 DNA is TGTGCCAGCAGCCAAGATCGAGCCACAGATACGCAGTATTTT. Its translation is CASSQDRATDTQYF.

This clonotype was seen ten or more times. J is TRBJ2-7 and V is TRBV3-1; tentatively, D is TRBD2 (6 bases). The V end lost 5 bases, the J end lost 0 bases, and 11 bases lay between the germline ends. Germline CDR1 LGHDT, CDR2 YNNKEL (reference sequence). This CDR3 has 14 residues. As DNA, the CDR3 is TGTGCCAGCAGCATAGCGGCAAGCTCCTACGAGCAGTACTTC. Its translation: CASSIAASSYEQYF.

Ten or more counts support this clonotype. This chain uses TRBV7-8 with TRBJ1-5; D is undetermined. The V gene lost 1 base and the J gene lost 4 bases, with 8 bases spanning the gap. Germline V lookup: CDR1 SGHVS, CDR2 FQNEAQ. There are 14 residues in the CDR3. Written as DNA, the CDR3 is TGTGCCAGCAGCTTAGTAACAGCTAATCAGCCCCAGCATTTT. It specifies CASSLVTANQPQHF.

This clonotype was observed many times. V usage is TRBV6-1 and J usage is TRBJ1-2; tentatively, D is TRBD1 (6 bases). The V and J ends lost 6 bases and 7 bases respectively, with 15 bases between them. CDR3 length: 13 residues. In germline, CDR1 is MNHNS, CDR2 SASEGT. CDR3 protein: CASSLRGGGGYTF. In DNA form, the CDR3 reads TGTGCCAGCAGCCTCAGGGGAGGAGGTGGCTACACCTTC.

This clonotype was picked up a small number of times. The J gene is TRBJ2-5, the V gene TRBV20-1; D perhaps matches TRBD1 (6 bases). The length of the CDR3 is 14 residues. Per the germline V gene, CDR1 is DFQATT and CDR2 is SNEGSKA (reference sequence). The V end was cut by 0 bases, the J end by 4 bases, with 12 bases between. CDR3 DNA: TGCAGTGCTAGAGACCCCAGGGGCCCAGAGACCCAGTACTTC. Translated, it gives CSARDPRGPETQYF.

DNA of the CDR3: TGCAGCGTGGGGACAGGGGGGTTCAATGAGCAGTTCTTC. Translation gives CSVGTGGFNEQFF. The chain recombines TRBV29-1 with TRBJ2-1, with 11 nucleotides matching TRBD1. This CDR3 contains 13 residues. CDR1 and CDR2 (germline): SQVTM, ANQGSEA. V lost 6 bases and J lost 6; bases outside the gene matches: 4.

The chain carries TRBV5-6 and TRBJ2-3, with 7 bases that match TRBD2. Trimming took 3 bases from V and 3 from J; bases not matched to a gene: 7. Germline V gene lookup returns CDR1 SGHDT and CDR2 YYEEEE. The CDR3 consists of 15 residues. The DNA for the CDR3 is TGTGCCAGCAGCTCTGCCGGGACTACTACAGATACGCAGTATTTT. Its translation is CASSSAGTTTDTQYF. The variable domain in full, with the rest retrieved from reference TRBV5-6 and TRBJ2-3, is DAGVTQSPTHLIKTRGQQVTLRCSPKSGHDTVSWYQQALGQGPQFIFQYYEEEERQRGNFPDRFSGHQFPNYSSELNVNALLLGDSALYLCASSSAGTTTDTQYFGPGTRLTVL.

This clonotype occurred a few times. The CDR3: CASSPDVRSYNSPLHF. Here the CDR3 DNA reads TGTGCCAGCAGCCCGGACGTCCGCTCCTATAATTCACCCCTCCACTTT. This chain connects TRBV7-8 to TRBJ1-6; D not resolved. Looked up from germline, CDR1 is SGHVS and CDR2 is FQNEAQ. Trimming left V 5 bases short and J 0 bases short, with 11 bases between. The CDR3 loop spans 16 amino acids.

This clonotype appeared a few times. The chain is built from TRBV3-1 and TRBJ1-3; 7 positions agree with TRBD1. V was clipped by 5 bases and J by 4 bases; unmatched bases: 8. This CDR3 is 15 amino acids long. Germline CDR1 reads LGHDT; CDR2 reads YNNKEL (reference sequence). The CDR3 nucleotides are TGTGCCAGCAGCGATAGCGGGACAGCAGGAAACACCATATATTTT. Its protein is CASSDSGTAGNTIYF.

This clonotype was detected many times. This sequence joins TRBV29-1 and TRBJ2-3; TRBD2 is a possible D gene (6 bases). Trimming pared 2 bases from V and 1 base from J, leaving 10 bases between. The CDR3 extends over 14 amino acids. Germline V gives CDR1 SQVTM, CDR2 ANQGSEA. The CDR3 here is CSVELGGGTDTQYF. The CDR3 DNA is TGCAGCGTTGAATTGGGGGGAGGCACAGATACGCAGTATTTT.

This chain joins TRBV9 and TRBJ2-1; TRBD1 aligns across 10 bases. CDR1 SGDLS and CDR2 YYNGEE come from the germline V gene. The CDR3 loop spans 16 amino acids. J was trimmed by 4 bases and V by 4 bases; bases with no gene match: 8. In DNA form, the CDR3 reads TGTGCCAGCAGCCACCCCGGGGGACAGGGGTACAATGAGCAGTTCTTC. It translates to CASSHPGGQGYNEQFF.

This clonotype was counted at least ten times. The chain uses TRBV6-5 and TRBJ1-1; D gene unclear. Looked up from germline, CDR1 is MNHEY and CDR2 is SVGAGI. V was clipped by 2 bases and J by 4 bases, with 11 bases between them. The length of the CDR3 is 14 residues. This CDR3 is CASSYQIRGTEAFF. The CDR3, as DNA: TGTGCCAGCAGTTACCAGATCCGGGGCACTGAAGCTTTCTTT.

This clonotype was found a few times. This chain links TRBV20-1 with TRBJ2-1; D unresolved. This CDR3 has 13 residues. Trimming removed 3 bases at V and 0 bases at J, with 6 bases between. The germline gives CDR1 DFQATT, CDR2 SNEGSKA (reference sequence). This CDR3 reads CSASTRSYNEQFF. As DNA, the CDR3 is TGCAGTGCTAGTACCCGCTCCTACAATGAGCAGTTCTTC.

This clonotype was seen at least ten times. This chain uses TRBV29-1 with TRBJ2-3; possible D gene TRBD1, 6 bases. This CDR3 has 14 residues. V was clipped by 7 bases and J by 4 bases, with 18 bases between them. Per germline, CDR1 SQVTM and CDR2 ANQGSEA. The CDR3 sequence is CSGQGGEAADTQYF. CDR3 nucleotides: TGCAGCGGGCAAGGGGGTGAAGCGGCAGATACGCAGTATTTT.

V is TRBV6-1 and J is TRBJ1-5, with TRBD1 identical over 7 bases. The CDR3 spans 15 residues. The V gene end was trimmed by 4 bases and the J gene end by 7 bases; junction bases not matched to a gene: 10. Germline V gene lookup returns CDR1 MNHNS and CDR2 SASEGT. CDR3 nucleotides: TGTGCCAGCAGTGGAGACAGGGTGGGTGGGCAGCCCCAGCATTTT. It translates to CASSGDRVGGQPQHF.

The chain has TRBV7-2 and TRBJ2-2; D gene uncertain. V was cut by 1 base and J by 4 bases, with 7 bases left in between. In germline, CDR1 is SGHTA, CDR2 FQGNSA. The CDR3 runs 14 residues. The CDR3 spells CASSLEPGTGELFF. The CDR3 region has the DNA TGTGCCAGCAGCTTAGAGCCGGGCACCGGGGAGCTGTTTTTT.

This clonotype turned up a few times. The chain employs TRBV28 and TRBJ2-2, with D unclear. V was cut by 1 base and J by 1 base, with 4 bases left in between. Germline V lookup: CDR1 MDHEN, CDR2 SYDVKM. The CDR3 consists of 14 residues. The CDR3 DNA is TGTGCCAGCAGTTTATTACGGAACACCGGGGAGCTGTTTTTT. Its translation is CASSLLRNTGELFF.

This clonotype was seen at least ten times. In DNA, the CDR3 is TGTGCCAGCAGTGTCAGCTACTACGAGCAGTACTTC. Protein: CASSVSYYEQYF. The chain uses TRBV6-4 and TRBJ2-7; D not certain. CDR3 length: 12 amino acids. Germline V lookup: CDR1 MRHNA, CDR2 SNTAGT. Trimming cost V 4 bases and J 3 bases, with 7 bases left between them.

This clonotype was counted only a few times. The CDR3 loop reads CASSASRIGAFPYEQYF. CDR3 sequence (DNA): TGTGCCAGCAGTGCATCTCGCATCGGGGCCTTCCCCTACGAGCAGTACTTC. The chain couples TRBV27 to TRBJ2-7; either TRBD1 or TRBD2 may supply D (5 bases each). Trimming removed 5 bases from V and 2 bases from J, with 22 bases in between. CDR3 length equals 17 residues. Looked up from germline, CDR1 is MNHEY and CDR2 is SMNVEV (reference sequence).

This clonotype was found many times. The chain uses TRBV28 and TRBJ2-7; D not certain. The germline V gene has CDR1 MDHEN and CDR2 SYDVKM. Trimming pared 3 bases from V and 4 bases from J, leaving 4 bases between. The CDR3 runs 11 residues. The CDR3 bases are TGTGCCAGCAGTTTTCGTTACGAGCAGTACTTC. It translates to CASSFRYEQYF.

The table lists this clonotype with many counts. V and J are TRBV7-2 and TRBJ2-3, with TRBD2 matching 9 bases. J lost 1 base, V lost 8 bases, and 4 bases had no gene match. Per germline, CDR1 SGHTA and CDR2 FQGNSA. The CDR3 has 14 amino acids. The CDR3 loop reads CASGRTSGTDTQYF. In nucleotides, the CDR3 is TGTGCCAGCGGCAGGACTAGCGGCACAGATACGCAGTATTTT.

This clonotype was counted many times. The chain joins TRBV24-1 to TRBJ2-1, with D perhaps TRBD2 (5 bases). V lost 4 bases, J lost 9 bases, and 12 bases lay in between. CDR3 size: 13 residues. The germline V gene has CDR1 KGHDR and CDR2 SFDVKD. CDR3 DNA sequence: TGTGCCACCAGTGAAGGACTCCGGGGTGAGCAGTTCTTC. Translating it yields CATSEGLRGEQFF.

This clonotype was counted at least ten times. V and J are TRBV5-1 and TRBJ2-1; no reliable D call. The V end lost 4 bases, the J end lost 3 bases, and 8 bases lay between the germline ends. The CDR3 runs 13 residues. CDR1 and CDR2 (germline): SGHRS, YFSETQ. This CDR3 reads CASSPGNYNEQFF. CDR3 DNA: TGCGCCAGCAGCCCGGGTAACTACAATGAGCAGTTCTTC. Full variable domain (outside the CDR3, taken from reference TRBV5-1 and TRBJ2-1): KAGVTQTPRYLIKTRGQQVTLSCSPISGHRSVSWYQQTPGQGLQFLFEYFSETQRNKGNFPGRFSGRQFSNSRSEMNVSTLELGDSALYLCASSPGNYNEQFFGPGTRLTVL.

This sequence joins TRBV5-6 and TRBJ2-6; D is unclear. The CDR3 length is 15 residues. Deletions cut 2 bases from V and 3 bases from J, with 9 bases between. Germline V gene lookup returns CDR1 SGHDT and CDR2 YYEEEE. The CDR3 DNA follows: TGTGCCAGCAGCTTCTCGGGTAGTGGGGCCAACGTCCTGACTTTC. This encodes CASSFSGSGANVLTF.

The J gene is TRBJ2-1, the V gene TRBV7-8; tentatively, D is TRBD2 (6 bases). Trimming removed 3 bases from V and 8 bases from J, with 14 bases in between. The CDR3 sequence is 14 residues long. CDR1 is SGHVS, CDR2 FQNEAQ, per germline. Here the CDR3 DNA reads TGTGCCAGCAGCTTCGAGTGGATAGCGGATGAGCAGTTCTTC. Encoded protein: CASSFEWIADEQFF.

V gene TRBV18 combines with J gene TRBJ2-5; D call uncertain. Germline V gene sequence: CDR1 KGHSH, CDR2 LQKENI. The CDR3 extends over 13 amino acids. V lost 1 base to trimming and J lost 1 base, with 4 bases between them. In DNA form, the CDR3 reads TGTGCCAGCTCACCACTCCTCCAAGAGACCCAGTACTTC. It specifies CASSPLLQETQYF.